Listed here are 28 T cell receptor beta chains from one sample, sequenced in a study of CD8 T cells in Susac syndrome. An input of roughly 0.5 to 1 ug of RNA was subjected to reverse transcription using random hexamers. TCRdb reprocessed the immunoSEQ multiplex PCR reads with MiXCR, giving one entry per CDR3 protein. The sample holds more than 110,000 distinct CDR3 sequences, around 94% seen once. The specimen was CD8+ T cells from PBMCs. The receptors come from a human donor in good health.

J is TRBJ2-6 and V is TRBV15; 7 nucleotides match TRBD1. The length of the CDR3 is 18 residues. After removal of 7 bases from V and 1 base from J, the junction contained 13 bases not matched to a gene. Germline values: CDR1 LNHNV, CDR2 YYDKDF (reference sequence). Here the CDR3 reads CATTQGQDLFSGANVLTF. The CDR3 nucleotides are TGTGCCACCACCCAAGGACAGGACTTGTTTTCTGGGGCCAACGTCCTGACTTTC.

The rearrangement uses TRBV7-6 and TRBJ2-7; the D is unclear. The V end was cut by 2 bases, the J end by 4 bases, with 9 bases between. The CDR3 length is 13 residues. In germline, CDR1 is SGHVS, CDR2 FNYEAQ. In DNA, the CDR3 is TGTGCCAGCAGCTTACAGCAGACGTACGAGCAGTACTTC. Residues: CASSLQQTYEQYF.

The count of this clonotype is one. The CDR3 sequence: CASSLDASYTF. The CDR3 DNA reads TGTGCCAGCAGTTTAGACGCCAGCTACACCTTC. The genes are TRBV28 and TRBJ1-2; D gene uncertain. V was shortened by 2 bases and J by 9 bases, with 7 bases between the two germline ends. The length of the CDR3 is 11 residues. The germline CDR1 and CDR2 sequences are MDHEN and SYDVKM.

The chain has TRBV9 and TRBJ1-1; the D gene is possibly TRBD1 (5 bases). V gave up 6 bases and J gave up 0 bases, with 9 bases separating them. From germline, CDR1 is SGDLS and CDR2 YYNGEE. The CDR3 is made up of 13 amino acids. The CDR3 sequence is CASNGGLNTEAFF. The CDR3 region has the DNA TGTGCCAGCAACGGGGGACTGAACACTGAAGCTTTCTTT.

CDR3 DNA: TGTGCTAGTGGTTTGGCCCACCGGGACTATAATGAGCAGTTCTTC. It translates to CASGLAHRDYNEQFF. The chain is built from TRBV12-5 and TRBJ2-1; 7 bases match TRBD2. Germline-derived CDR1 and CDR2 are LGHNT and FRNRAP. This CDR3 spans 15 amino acids. The V and J ends lost 1 base and 7 bases, in that order; junction bases with no gene match: 7.

This clonotype was recorded only once. This sequence joins TRBV28 and TRBJ2-7; maybe TRBD2 (5 bases). The CDR3 is 12 amino acids. V lost 4 bases and J lost 7, with 11 bases in between. Germline loops: CDR1 MDHEN, CDR2 SYDVKM. The chain's CDR3 is CASSSTREEQYF. The CDR3 DNA is TGTGCCAGCAGTTCTACAAGGGAGGAGCAGTACTTC.

As for this clonotype: The junction shows a germline mismatch at one end, possibly a read error. The V call is TRBV25-1, the J call TRBJ2-5; D is perhaps TRBD1 (6 bases). The CDR3 length is 16 residues. Germline CDR1 MGHDK, CDR2 SYGVNS. This CDR3 reads CASSEFGGWGRETQYF. CDR3 nucleotides: TGTGCCAGCAGCGAATTTGGAGGCTGGGGGCGAGAGACCCAGTACTTC.

The sample holds a few counts of this clonotype. CDR3 loop: CAWSNPSSGLSTDTQYF. CDR3 coding DNA: TGTGCCTGGAGCAACCCTTCCTCAGGGCTTAGCACAGATACGCAGTATTTT. The J gene is TRBJ2-3, the V gene TRBV30, with D possibly TRBD1 on 5 matching bases. Germline V gives CDR1 GTSNPN, CDR2 SVGIG (reference sequence). The CDR3 has 17 residues. The ends were cut back, 3 bases at V and 0 bases at J, with 19 bases in the middle. Together with reference TRBV30 and TRBJ2-3, the CDR3 gives the full variable domain: SQTIHQWPATLVQPVGSPLSLECTVEGTSNPNLYWYRQAAGRGLQLLFYSVGIGQISSEVPQNLSASRPQDRQFILSSKKLLLSDSGFYLCAWSNPSSGLSTDTQYFGPGTRLTVL.

The chain is built from TRBV6-2 or TRBV6-3 and TRBJ1-5; D not certain. The ends were cut back, 7 bases at V and 2 bases at J, with 6 bases in the middle. CDR1 is MNHEY, CDR2 SVGEGT, per germline. This CDR3 region has 12 residues. CDR3 in amino acids: CASTLGNQPQHF. CDR3 coding DNA: TGTGCCAGCACCTTGGGCAATCAGCCCCAGCATTTT.

DNA for the CDR3: TGCAGCGCCGCCGAGGGAAGCGGGAGTGTTTCCGGGGAGCTGTTTTTT. It yields the protein CSAAEGSGSVSGELFF. J is TRBJ2-2 and V is TRBV29-1, with 8 bases matching TRBD2. From germline, CDR1 is SQVTM and CDR2 ANQGSEA. The V and J ends lost 7 bases and 6 bases, in that order; junction bases with no gene match: 16. The CDR3 has 16 residues.

The rearrangement links TRBV25-1 to TRBJ2-7; 8 nucleotides line up with TRBD1. Germline V gives CDR1 MGHDK, CDR2 SYGVNS. The CDR3 contains 13 residues. V trimming: 4 bases; J trimming: 3 bases; junction bases outside the gene matches: 2. CDR3 residues: CASSGTGFYEQYF. The CDR3 DNA reads as TGTGCCAGCAGTGGGACAGGGTTCTACGAGCAGTACTTC.

The chain has TRBV5-4 and TRBJ2-7; 9 nucleotides agree with TRBD1. Germline V gives CDR1 SGHNT, CDR2 YYREEE (reference sequence). The trim removed 6 bases at V and 6 bases at J, leaving 4 bases unmatched. The CDR3 has 12 residues. The CDR3 loop is CASTGTGSEQYF. Written as DNA, the CDR3 is TGTGCCAGCACCGGGACAGGGTCCGAGCAGTACTTC.

The chain uses TRBV29-1 and TRBJ2-3, with 7 bases fitting TRBD2. Trimming at V came to 4 bases and at J to 4 bases, leaving 14 bases not matched to a gene. Germline V gene lookup returns CDR1 SQVTM and CDR2 ANQGSEA. The CDR3 extends over 16 amino acids. This CDR3 is CSVVGWPGGASDTQYF. Here the CDR3 DNA reads TGCAGCGTTGTTGGATGGCCGGGAGGAGCCTCAGATACGCAGTATTTT.

The chain joins TRBV27 to TRBJ2-1; 12 bases match TRBD2. The V and J ends lost 4 bases and 0 bases, in that order; junction bases with no gene match: 4. Germline V gene lookup returns CDR1 MNHEY and CDR2 SMNVEV (reference sequence). This CDR3 spans 17 amino acids. The CDR3 bases are TGTGCCAGCAGTTGGGCTAGCGGGGGGGGCTCCTACAATGAGCAGTTCTTC. Its protein is CASSWASGGGSYNEQFF.

The V call is TRBV9, the J call TRBJ2-3; 8 nucleotides align to TRBD1. This CDR3 has 15 residues. CDR1 SGDLS and CDR2 YYNGEE come from the germline V gene. V shed 0 bases and J 6 bases; nucleotides not matched to a gene: 6. The CDR3 DNA sequence: TGTGCCAGCAGCGTAGAGGGACAGGTGCTTGATACGCAGTATTTT. Translated, it gives CASSVEGQVLDTQYF.

The chain combines TRBV7-9 with TRBJ1-1; D is uncertain. The V end was cut by 5 bases, the J end by 1 base, with 8 bases between. The CDR3 totals 13 residues. The V gene's germline CDR1 is SEHNR and CDR2 FQNEAQ (reference sequence). The CDR3 spells CASSPVENTEAFF. The CDR3 coding sequence is TGTGCCAGCAGCCCGGTGGAGAACACTGAAGCTTTCTTT.

V usage is TRBV30 and J usage is TRBJ2-6, with D perhaps given as TRBD1 or TRBD2 (7 bases each). The V and J ends lost 1 base and 0 bases respectively, with 13 bases between them. Germline CDR1 is GTSNPN and CDR2 is SVGIG (reference sequence). The CDR3 runs 17 residues. CDR3: CAWSAQGRDSGANVLTF. The CDR3 DNA reads TGTGCCTGGAGTGCACAGGGGAGGGACTCTGGGGCCAACGTCCTGACTTTC.

This sequence joins TRBV24-1 and TRBJ2-1; 7 positions match TRBD2. Unmatched junction bases numbered 6, after V lost 4 bases and J lost 7 bases. The CDR3 has 14 residues. Germline V lookup: CDR1 KGHDR, CDR2 SFDVKD. This chain's CDR3 is CATSDQGSGNEQFF. DNA of the CDR3: TGTGCCACCAGTGACCAAGGTAGCGGGAATGAGCAGTTCTTC.

This rearrangement joins TRBV11-2 to TRBJ2-1, with D unclear. Trimming pared 5 bases from V and 4 bases from J, leaving 18 bases between. The CDR3 is made up of 16 amino acids. CDR1 is SGHAT and CDR2 is FQNNGV in the germline V gene. CDR3 residues: CASSPSVALSYNEQFF. The CDR3 nucleotides are TGTGCCAGCAGCCCGTCCGTTGCTTTGAGTTACAATGAGCAGTTCTTC.

In its sample, this clonotype was seen once. J is TRBJ2-7 and V is TRBV9; tentatively, D is TRBD2 (5 bases). CDR1 SGDLS and CDR2 YYNGEE come from the germline V gene. V was cut by 4 bases and J by 6 bases, with 20 bases left in between. The CDR3 covers 15 residues. The CDR3 DNA reads as TGTGCCAGCAGCCCGAGGAGCGGCGCAACGGGCGAGCAGTACTTC. Protein: CASSPRSGATGEQYF.

This chain links TRBV20-1 with TRBJ2-3; D is possibly TRBD1 or TRBD2 (5 bases each). This CDR3 is 19 amino acids long. V was shortened by 2 bases and J by 6 bases, with 30 bases between the two germline ends. The germline CDR1 and CDR2 sequences are DFQATT and SNEGSKA (reference sequence). The CDR3 nucleotides read TGCAGTGCTAGACTTGGGGCGGGCGCCACTATGGAGGCAAAGGATACGCAGTATTTT. Its translation is CSARLGAGATMEAKDTQYF.

This clonotype was observed a few times. The chain has TRBV6-2 or TRBV6-3 and TRBJ2-3, with 8 bases identical to TRBD2. Germline trimming cut 3 bases from V and 3 bases from J; bases unmatched to any gene: 2. Germline CDR1 MNHEY, CDR2 SVGEGT. The CDR3 totals 14 residues. The CDR3 spells CASSYAGGTDTQYF. In nucleotides, the CDR3 is TGTGCCAGCAGTTATGCGGGGGGAACAGATACGCAGTATTTT.

This sequence joins TRBV14 and TRBJ2-3; 8 bases are a match to TRBD1. The CDR3 consists of 16 residues. Germline V CDR1 and CDR2: SGHDN, FVKESK. V was pared by 0 bases and J by 2 bases, with 4 bases of the junction left unmatched. CDR3 residues: CASSQDQGAFTDTQYF. The CDR3 DNA reads TGTGCCAGCAGCCAAGACCAGGGGGCGTTCACAGATACGCAGTATTTT.

The genes are TRBV4-3 and TRBJ1-2, with a weak D call TRBD1 (5 bases). This CDR3 has 14 amino acids. V was trimmed by 5 bases and J by 3 bases, leaving 13 bases between them. The germline gives CDR1 LGHNA, CDR2 YSLEER. The CDR3 sequence: CASSNSGGYYGYTF. The CDR3 region has the DNA TGCGCCAGCAGCAATTCGGGGGGATACTATGGCTACACCTTC.

The chain uses TRBV27 and TRBJ1-1; D is possibly TRBD1 (6 bases). Per germline, CDR1 MNHEY and CDR2 SMNVEV (reference sequence). Trimming stripped 2 bases from V and 6 bases from J, with 16 bases between. The CDR3 is 15 amino acids. CDR3 sequence reads: CASSLGGHGGAEAFF. The DNA of the CDR3 is TGTGCCAGCAGTTTAGGGGGACATGGAGGGGCTGAAGCTTTCTTT.

The genes are TRBV12-3 or TRBV12-4 and TRBJ2-3; weak D call: TRBD2 (5 bases). The CDR3 loop spans 15 amino acids. V was shortened by 5 bases and J by 3 bases, with 15 bases between the two germline ends. The CDR3 loop reads CASSPGVARTDTQYF. CDR3 sequence (DNA): TGTGCCAGCAGTCCCGGGGTAGCGAGAACAGATACGCAGTATTTT.

This chain links TRBV7-9 with TRBJ2-1; possibly TRBD2 for D (5 bases). This CDR3 comprises 15 residues. Trimming pared 0 bases from V and 8 bases from J, leaving 14 bases between. Germline CDR1 and CDR2: SEHNR and FQNEAQ (reference sequence). The CDR3 DNA reads TGTGCCAGCAGCTTAGCGGCGGCGGGCCACGATGAGCAGTTCTTC. Its translation: CASSLAAAGHDEQFF.

The chain combines TRBV5-6 with TRBJ2-5; 8 nucleotides match TRBD2. The CDR3 is made up of 16 amino acids. Germline V gene lookup returns CDR1 SGHDT and CDR2 YYEEEE. V shed 3 bases and J 5 bases; nucleotides not matched to a gene: 12. CDR3 residues: CASSSWPAGVWETQYF. CDR3 DNA: TGTGCCAGCAGCTCGTGGCCAGCGGGAGTTTGGGAGACCCAGTACTTC.